This entry is about one T cell receptor beta chain. Antigen: not known. The sample originates from a study of T cells in Graves' hyperthyroidism and ophthalmopathy. Whole-study results and caveats: Clonotypes that were expanded in thyroid above 0.001 mostly appeared in blood too.

PBMCs were obtained from approximately 9.2 ml fresh peripheral blood. RNA transcripts gave rise to amplified TCR beta CDR3 regions. HTBI primers were the set used in a first-round RT-PCR of the TCR CDR3. TCRdb fed the multiplex PCR reads into MiXCR, producing one record per CDR3 protein. This sample yields about 640,000 distinct CDR3 sequences, of which more than 14% are seen a single time; approximately 12% belongs to the top ten. The specimen sequenced was blood. The source is a woman aged 45-59 years with Graves' ophthalmopathy.

CDR3 protein: CASSQVVGGDEQFF. The CDR3 region has the DNA TGTGCCAGCAGCCAAGTCGTTGGTGGGGATGAGCAGTTCTTC. The chain carries TRBV14 and TRBJ2-1; no reliable D call. CDR1 is SGHDN, CDR2 FVKESK, per germline. V lost 1 base and J 8 bases, leaving 12 bases between the germline ends. The CDR3 sequence is 14 residues long.